The 3 T cell receptor beta chains below were found in one sample sequenced in a study of T cell responses to AZD1222 COVID-19 vaccine. This table comes from immunoSEQ multiplex PCR, and its TCRdb copy is limited to in-frame clones, with some not included. The sample has 95,000 to 110,000 clones; roughly nine tenths are singletons. Sequencing was performed on peripheral blood, taken on day 0 of AZD1222 vaccination. The receptors stem from an adult in good health.

This chain links TRBV18 with TRBJ2-7, with TRBD1 as a possible D gene (6 bases). There are 15 residues in the CDR3. Trimming removed 2 bases from V and 0 bases from J, with 11 bases in between. CDR1 is KGHSH and CDR2 is LQKENI in the germline V gene. Here the CDR3 reads CASSPIAGVSYEQYF. The CDR3 nucleotides are TGTGCCAGCTCACCAATTGCAGGGGTCTCCTACGAGCAGTACTTC.

This clone was recorded once. The chain recombines TRBV4-1 with TRBJ1-4; D is unresolved. The germline V gene has CDR1 MGHRA and CDR2 YSYEKL. The V and J ends lost 1 base and 2 bases respectively, with 8 bases between them. The length of the CDR3 is 15 residues. For the CDR3, the DNA is TGCGCCAGCAGCCAAGTCGGGAATACTAATGAAAAACTGTTTTTT. Residues: CASSQVGNTNEKLFF.

This CDR3 reads CASSVKADKPYGYTF. CDR3 nucleotide sequence: TGTGCCAGCAGCGTGAAGGCGGACAAACCCTATGGCTACACCTTC. This rearrangement joins TRBV9 to TRBJ1-2; D is perhaps TRBD1 (5 bases). Between the trimmed V and J ends, which lost 2 bases and 4 bases, there was a span of 15 bases. The CDR3 consists of 15 residues. From germline, CDR1 is SGDLS and CDR2 YYNGEE.